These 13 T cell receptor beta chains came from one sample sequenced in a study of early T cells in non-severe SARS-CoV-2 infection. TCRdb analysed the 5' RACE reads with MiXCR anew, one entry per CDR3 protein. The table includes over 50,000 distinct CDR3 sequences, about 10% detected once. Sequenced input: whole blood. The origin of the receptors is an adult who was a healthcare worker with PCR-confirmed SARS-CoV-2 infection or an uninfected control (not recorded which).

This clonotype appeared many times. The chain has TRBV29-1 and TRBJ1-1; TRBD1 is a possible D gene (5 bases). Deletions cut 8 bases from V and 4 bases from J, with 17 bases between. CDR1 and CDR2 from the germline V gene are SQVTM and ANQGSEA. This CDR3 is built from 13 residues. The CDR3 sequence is CSSPGVGVTEAFF. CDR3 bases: TGCAGCTCCCCCGGGGTAGGGGTCACTGAAGCTTTCTTT.

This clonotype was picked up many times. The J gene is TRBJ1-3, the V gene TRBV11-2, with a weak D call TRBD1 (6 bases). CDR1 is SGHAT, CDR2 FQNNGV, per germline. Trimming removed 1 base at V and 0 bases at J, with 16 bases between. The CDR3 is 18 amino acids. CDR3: CASSLVVWDTTSGNTIYF. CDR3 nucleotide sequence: TGTGCCAGCAGCTTAGTGGTTTGGGACACCACCTCTGGAAACACCATATATTTT.

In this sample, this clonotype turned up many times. Here the CDR3 DNA reads TGCAGCGTTTTGGGCGGGGGGGGTATCAATGAGCAGTTCTTC. Its protein is CSVLGGGGINEQFF. V is TRBV29-1 and J is TRBJ2-1; 9 nucleotides agree with TRBD2. The V gene end was trimmed by 5 bases and the J gene end by 6 bases; junction bases not matched to a gene: 8. Germline CDR1 is SQVTM and CDR2 is ANQGSEA. CDR3 size: 14 residues.

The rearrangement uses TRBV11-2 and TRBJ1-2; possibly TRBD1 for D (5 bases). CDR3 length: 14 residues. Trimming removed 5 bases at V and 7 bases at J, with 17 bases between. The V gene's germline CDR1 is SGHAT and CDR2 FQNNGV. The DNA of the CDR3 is TGTGCCAGCAGCCTAAAGGAGGCAGGGCTTGGCTACACCTTC. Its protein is CASSLKEAGLGYTF.

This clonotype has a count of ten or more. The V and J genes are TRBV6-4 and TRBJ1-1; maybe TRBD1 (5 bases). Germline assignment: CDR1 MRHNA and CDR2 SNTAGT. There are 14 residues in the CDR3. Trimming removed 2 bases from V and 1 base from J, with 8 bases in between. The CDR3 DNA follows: TGTGCCAGCAGTGACGGGGCAGAGAACACTGAAGCTTTCTTT. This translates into CASSDGAENTEAFF.

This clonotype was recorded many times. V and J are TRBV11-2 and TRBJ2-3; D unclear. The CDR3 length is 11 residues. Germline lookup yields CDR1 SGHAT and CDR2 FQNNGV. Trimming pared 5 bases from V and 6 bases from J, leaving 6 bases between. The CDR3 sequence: CASSPKDTQYF. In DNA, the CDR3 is TGTGCCAGCAGCCCGAAGGATACGCAGTATTTT.

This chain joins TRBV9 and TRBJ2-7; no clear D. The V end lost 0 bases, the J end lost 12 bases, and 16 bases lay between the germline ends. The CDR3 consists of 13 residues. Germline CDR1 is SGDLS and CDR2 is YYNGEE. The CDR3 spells CASSVGRMGKLYF. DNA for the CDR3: TGTGCCAGCAGCGTAGGACGAATGGGTAAACTGTACTTC.

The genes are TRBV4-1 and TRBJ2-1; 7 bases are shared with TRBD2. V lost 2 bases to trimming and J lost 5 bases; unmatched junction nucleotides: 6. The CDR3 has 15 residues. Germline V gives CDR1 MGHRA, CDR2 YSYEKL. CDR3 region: CASSQTGLSNNEQFF. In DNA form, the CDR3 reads TGCGCCAGCAGCCAAACGGGACTAAGTAACAATGAGCAGTTCTTC.

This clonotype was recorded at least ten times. CDR3 bases: TGTGCCAGCAGCACTTCGTTGGGGGGACACTATGGCTACACCTTC. Its protein product is CASSTSLGGHYGYTF. V usage is TRBV7-8 and J usage is TRBJ1-2; maybe TRBD1 (5 bases). Germline CDR1 is SGHVS and CDR2 is FQNEAQ. V was cut by 5 bases and J by 3 bases, with 16 bases left in between. CDR3 length: 15 amino acids. Supplemented by reference TRBV7-8 and TRBJ1-2, the full variable domain reads GAGVSQSPRYKVAKRGQDVALRCDPISGHVSLFWYQQALGQGPEFLTYFQNEAQLDKSGLPSDRFFAERPEGSVSTLKIQRTQQEDSAVYLCASSTSLGGHYGYTFGSGTRLTVV.

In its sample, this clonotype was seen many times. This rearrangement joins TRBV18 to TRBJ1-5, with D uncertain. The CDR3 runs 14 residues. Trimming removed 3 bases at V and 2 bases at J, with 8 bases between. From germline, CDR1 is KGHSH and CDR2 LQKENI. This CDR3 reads CASSPTPGNQPQHF. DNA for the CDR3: TGTGCCAGCTCACCGACTCCGGGCAATCAGCCCCAGCATTTT. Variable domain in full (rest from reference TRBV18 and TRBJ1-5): NAGVMQNPRHLVRRRGQEARLRCSPMKGHSHVYWYRQLPEEGLKFMVYLQKENIIDESGMPKERFSAEFPKEGPSILRIQQVVRGDSAAYFCASSPTPGNQPQHFGDGTRLSIL.

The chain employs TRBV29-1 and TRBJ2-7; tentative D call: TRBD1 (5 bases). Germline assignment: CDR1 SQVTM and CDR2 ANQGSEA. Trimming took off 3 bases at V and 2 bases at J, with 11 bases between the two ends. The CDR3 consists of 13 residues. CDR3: CSVDRQGTYEQYF. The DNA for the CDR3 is TGCAGCGTTGATCGGCAGGGAACCTACGAGCAGTACTTC.

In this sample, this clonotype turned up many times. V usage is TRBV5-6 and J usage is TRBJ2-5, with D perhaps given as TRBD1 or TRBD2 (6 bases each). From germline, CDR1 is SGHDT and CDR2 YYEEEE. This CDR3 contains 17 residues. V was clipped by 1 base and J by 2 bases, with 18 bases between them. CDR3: CASSLWSYRGEQETQYF. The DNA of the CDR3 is TGTGCCAGCAGCTTGTGGTCGTATAGGGGGGAGCAAGAGACCCAGTACTTC.

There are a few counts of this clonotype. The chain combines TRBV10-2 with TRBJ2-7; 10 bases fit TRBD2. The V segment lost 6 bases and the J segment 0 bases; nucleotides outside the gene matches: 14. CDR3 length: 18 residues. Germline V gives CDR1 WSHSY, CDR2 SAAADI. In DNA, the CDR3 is TGCGCCAGCAGCAAGACTAGCGGGCCGGCCCGGAGCTCCTACGAGCAGTACTTC. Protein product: CASSKTSGPARSSYEQYF.